The TCR beta chain under discussion was sequenced for a study of blood T cell repertoires in COVID-19. The CDR3 is made up of 14 amino acids. Per the germline V gene, CDR1 is MNHNY and CDR2 is SVGAGI (reference sequence). Trimming removed 7 bases from V and 7 bases from J; junction bases left unmatched: 11. Authors' methods: Amplification from reference gene primers served as the basis for estimated nucleated cell counts. Using immunoSEQ multiplex PCR, the repertoire was profiled, and TCRdb retains in-frame clones only, with some absent. V and J calls and clone size are copied from that table; D and trimming were computed from the DNA. The table shows 250,000 to 350,000 clones, with around nine tenths occurring only once.

The rearrangement joins TRBV6-6 to TRBJ1-1; 8 bases fit TRBD1. The clonotype comes from a woman aged 55-69 years with acute or convalescent COVID-19. The sequencing input was peripheral blood. CDR3 in amino acids: CASIKRDRGREAFF. Here the CDR3 DNA reads TGTGCCAGCATCAAGAGAGACAGGGGCCGTGAAGCTTTCTTT.